The 26 T cell receptor beta chains listed next were all sequenced from one sample in a study of cytomegalovirus exposure and HLA in healthy donors. Both 60 Vbeta primers and 13 Jbeta primers went into the PCR. TCRdb keeps only in-frame clones here, not all; method: immunoSEQ multiplex PCR. This sample yields about 130,000 clones, of which around 76% are seen a single time; about 1.7% belongs to the top ten. Sequences were obtained from PBMCs. The receptors come from a woman between 50 and 59 years old in good health and CMV-seronegative.

A single count supports this clone. This rearrangement joins TRBV6-5 to TRBJ2-1; perhaps TRBD2 as D (7 bases). Germline V lookup: CDR1 MNHEY, CDR2 SVGAGI. CDR3 length equals 14 residues. Trimming stripped 2 bases from V and 14 bases from J, with 19 bases between. CDR3 in DNA: TGTGCCAGCAGTTACACTAAGAACAGGGAGGGGAAGTTCTTC. It encodes CASSYTKNREGKFF.

This clone was detected a few times. The V gene is TRBV9, the J gene TRBJ2-7, with a weak D call TRBD1 (5 bases). Germline CDR1 and CDR2: SGDLS and YYNGEE. Deletions cut 0 bases from V and 3 bases from J, with 7 bases between. This CDR3 is 13 amino acids long. CDR3 DNA: TGTGCCAGCAGCGTAGATACAGGCTACGAGCAGTACTTC. Translation gives CASSVDTGYEQYF.

This chain uses TRBV27 with TRBJ2-1; D is perhaps TRBD1 (6 bases). The CDR3 length is 17 residues. Trimming removed 1 base at V and 8 bases at J, with 21 bases between. Per germline, CDR1 MNHEY and CDR2 SMNVEV (reference sequence). The CDR3 loop reads CASSLLTGDAGTDEQFF. The CDR3 DNA follows: TGTGCCAGCAGTTTATTGACAGGTGACGCTGGGACGGATGAGCAGTTCTTC.

This clone occurred a few times. The chain has TRBV9 and TRBJ2-1; 10 bases agree with TRBD2. CDR3 size: 15 residues. Trimming took 0 bases from V and 6 from J; bases not matched to a gene: 3. Germline V lookup: CDR1 SGDLS, CDR2 YYNGEE. The DNA for the CDR3 is TGTGCCAGCAGCGTAGCCGCTAGCGGGAGCAATGAGCAGTTCTTC. Its protein is CASSVAASGSNEQFF.

The chain has TRBV28 and TRBJ2-1; 9 bases are shared with TRBD2. Germline CDR1 MDHEN, CDR2 SYDVKM. The J segment lost 6 bases and the V segment lost 1 base, leaving 4 bases of the junction unmatched. The CDR3 consists of 15 residues. In nucleotides, the CDR3 is TGTGCCAGCAGTTTATTAGCGGGAGACGGCAATGAGCAGTTCTTC. Its protein is CASSLLAGDGNEQFF.

The gene calls are TRBV9 and TRBJ2-2; TRBD1 aligns across 9 bases. Germline V CDR1 and CDR2: SGDLS, YYNGEE. V lost 3 bases and J lost 1; bases outside the gene matches: 16. CDR3 length: 20 amino acids. In DNA, the CDR3 is TGTGCCAGCAGCGGGGGACAGGGACAACCTAAAGTTAAGAACACCGGGGAGCTGTTTTTT. It yields the protein CASSGGQGQPKVKNTGELFF.

The chain joins TRBV7-2 to TRBJ2-1, with 9 bases fitting TRBD2. With 0 bases clipped from V and 1 base from J, the junction kept 7 bases outside the gene matches. CDR1 and CDR2 from the germline V gene are SGHTA and FQGNSA. The CDR3 totals 18 residues. The CDR3 is CASSLAVAGGMSYNEQFF. The DNA of the CDR3 is TGTGCCAGCAGCTTAGCTGTGGCGGGGGGGATGTCCTACAATGAGCAGTTCTTC.

The genes are TRBV29-1 and TRBJ1-1, with a tentative D call TRBD1 (6 bases). The CDR3 sequence is 13 residues long. From germline, CDR1 is SQVTM and CDR2 ANQGSEA. With 4 bases removed from V and 0 bases from J, the gap between germline ends came to 9 bases. CDR3 residues: CSVGQDLNTEAFF. CDR3 DNA sequence: TGCAGCGTTGGACAGGACCTGAACACTGAAGCTTTCTTT.

This chain uses TRBV19 with TRBJ2-2; TRBD2 is a possible D gene (6 bases). The CDR3 is made up of 16 amino acids. V lost 7 bases and J lost 4, with 19 bases in between. Looked up from germline, CDR1 is LNHDA and CDR2 is SQIVND (reference sequence). As DNA, the CDR3 is TGTGCCAGTACACAGAGTTCCCTCGGGGGCACCGGGGAGCTGTTTTTT. As protein: CASTQSSLGGTGELFF.

The J gene is TRBJ2-7, the V gene TRBV28, with 11 bases lining up with TRBD1. Germline CDR1 and CDR2: MDHEN and SYDVKM. The CDR3 is 18 residues long. V shed 3 bases, J shed 4 bases, and the junction held 14 bases outside the gene matches. CDR3 sequence: CASSFRRGQGASGYEQYV. Here the CDR3 DNA reads TGTGCCAGCAGTTTCCGTCGTGGACAGGGGGCCTCAGGGTACGAGCAGTACGTC.

The J gene is TRBJ1-5, the V gene TRBV30; D gene uncertain. The CDR3 is 13 amino acids. V gave up 1 base and J gave up 6 bases, with 10 bases separating them. Germline loops: CDR1 GTSNPN, CDR2 SVGIG (reference sequence). The CDR3 nucleotides are TGTGCCTGGAGTGACGGGGAGGTTCAGCCCCAGCATTTT. It yields the protein CAWSDGEVQPQHF.

The CDR3 sequence: CASSLSLAPGELFF. Written as DNA, the CDR3 is TGTGCCAGCAGCTTAAGTTTAGCCCCCGGGGAGCTGTTTTTT. The V gene is TRBV7-3, the J gene TRBJ2-2; no clear D gene. Germline V gene data show CDR1 as SGHTA and CDR2 as FQGTGA. V lost 1 base and J 6 bases, leaving 9 bases between the germline ends. The CDR3 sequence is 14 residues long.

V and J are TRBV7-2 and TRBJ2-4, with D perhaps TRBD2 (6 bases). The CDR3 is made up of 16 amino acids. CDR1 and CDR2 (germline): SGHTA, FQGNSA. The V end was cut by 1 base, the J end by 3 bases, with 13 bases between. CDR3 in DNA: TGTGCCAGCAGCTTAGTAACCCAAGCGGGCAAAAACATTCAGTACTTC. Amino acids: CASSLVTQAGKNIQYF.

This clone was counted a single time. The chain couples TRBV14 to TRBJ2-1; 7 nucleotides agree with TRBD2. This CDR3 spans 17 amino acids. CDR1 is SGHDN and CDR2 is FVKESK in the germline V gene. The trim removed 7 bases at V and 4 bases at J, leaving 16 bases unmatched. Here the CDR3 DNA reads TGTGCCAGCATCCCCGGGGAGATAGCGGGTAAATACAATGAGCAGTTCTTC. Its translation: CASIPGEIAGKYNEQFF.

The rearrangement joins TRBV10-3 to TRBJ2-1, with 10 positions matching TRBD2. Trimming removed 8 bases from V and 7 bases from J; junction bases left unmatched: 8. This CDR3 region has 14 residues. CDR1 is ENHRY, CDR2 SYGVKD, per germline. The chain's CDR3 is CAISAGGSGNEQFF. CDR3 sequence (DNA): TGTGCCATCTCAGCGGGAGGGTCGGGAAATGAGCAGTTCTTC.

The rearrangement links TRBV6-6 to TRBJ1-1, with TRBD1 as a possible D gene (6 bases). Germline V gene sequence: CDR1 MNHNY, CDR2 SVGAGI (reference sequence). Trimming took 7 bases from V and 3 from J, leaving 12 bases between them. CDR3 length: 13 amino acids. The CDR3 protein is CASTIEGDTEAFF. The CDR3 DNA follows: TGTGCCAGCACTATAGAGGGGGACACTGAAGCTTTCTTT.

The chain combines TRBV7-2 with TRBJ1-4, with 7 nucleotides matching TRBD1. Germline V gene lookup returns CDR1 SGHTA and CDR2 FQGNSA. The ends lost 5 bases at V and 7 bases at J; junction bases unmatched: 4. The CDR3 contains 13 residues. Written as DNA, the CDR3 is TGTGCCAGCAGCAGCGACAGGGTTGAAAAACTGTTTTTT. It codes for CASSSDRVEKLFF.

V usage is TRBV6-1 and J usage is TRBJ2-3; perhaps TRBD1 as D (6 bases). The V gene's germline CDR1 is MNHNS and CDR2 SASEGT. The CDR3 has 14 residues. The ends were cut back, 6 bases at V and 4 bases at J, with 14 bases in the middle. CDR3 in amino acids: CASRIQGYADTQYF. The CDR3 DNA sequence: TGTGCCAGCAGGATACAGGGTTATGCAGATACGCAGTATTTT.

Written as DNA, the CDR3 is TGCGCCAGCAGCTTGGGGCAGGGGGTCTCTGGAAACACCATATATTTT. As protein: CASSLGQGVSGNTIYF. The V gene is TRBV5-1, the J gene TRBJ1-3; TRBD1 aligns across 7 bases. The germline gives CDR1 SGHRS, CDR2 YFSETQ. CDR3 length equals 16 residues. V lost 0 bases, J lost 0 bases, and 3 bases stayed unmatched.

This clone was found once. The chain joins TRBV18 to TRBJ2-5, with 13 bases identical to TRBD2. This CDR3 comprises 15 residues. Germline-derived CDR1 and CDR2 are KGHSH and LQKENI. The J segment lost 5 bases and the V segment lost 2 bases, leaving 2 bases of the junction unmatched. The CDR3 sequence: CASSPRTSGSETQYF. The CDR3 DNA reads as TGTGCCAGCTCACCAAGGACTAGCGGGAGTGAGACCCAGTACTTC. Supplemented by reference TRBV18 and TRBJ2-5, the full variable domain reads NAGVMQNPRHLVRRRGQEARLRCSPMKGHSHVYWYRQLPEEGLKFMVYLQKENIIDESGMPKERFSAEFPKEGPSILRIQQVVRGDSAAYFCASSPRTSGSETQYFGPGTRLLVL.

The genes are TRBV27 and TRBJ2-2; D unclear. CDR3 length equals 17 residues. From germline, CDR1 is MNHEY and CDR2 SMNVEV (reference sequence). The V gene lost 3 bases and the J gene lost 4 bases, with 18 bases spanning the gap. The CDR3 nucleotides are TGTGCCAGCAGTTTGAAAAGAGTAACAGACACCACCGGGGAGCTGTTTTTT. It encodes CASSLKRVTDTTGELFF.

This chain connects TRBV6-5 to TRBJ2-7; 8 nucleotides align to TRBD1. The J segment lost 3 bases and the V segment lost 5 bases, leaving 6 bases of the junction unmatched. From germline, CDR1 is MNHEY and CDR2 SVGAGI. The CDR3 totals 14 residues. CDR3 loop: CASSTHGTGYEQYF. The CDR3 coding sequence is TGTGCCAGCAGTACCCACGGGACAGGCTACGAGCAGTACTTC.

The gene calls are TRBV14 and TRBJ2-1; D is uncertain. Between the trimmed V and J ends, which lost 0 bases and 3 bases, there was a span of 3 bases. The CDR3 consists of 13 residues. In germline, CDR1 is SGHDN, CDR2 FVKESK. The chain's CDR3 is CASSQESYNEQFF. The CDR3, as DNA: TGTGCCAGCAGCCAAGAGAGCTACAATGAGCAGTTCTTC.

The CDR3 protein is CASTSGTGGYEQYF. DNA of the CDR3: TGTGCCAGCACTTCCGGGACAGGGGGTTACGAGCAGTACTTC. This chain links TRBV2 with TRBJ2-7; 11 positions agree with TRBD1. V was clipped by 7 bases and J by 4 bases; unmatched bases: 6. CDR3 length equals 14 residues. CDR1 and CDR2 from the germline V gene are SNHLY and FYNNEI.

The V call is TRBV5-1, the J call TRBJ2-7, with D perhaps TRBD2 (6 bases). Germline loops: CDR1 SGHRS, CDR2 YFSETQ. V lost 0 bases, J lost 7 bases, and 14 bases lay in between. The CDR3 is made up of 14 amino acids. CDR3 amino acids: CASSLATHRGEQYF. As DNA, the CDR3 is TGCGCCAGCAGCTTGGCGACACACCGGGGGGAGCAGTACTTC.

The J gene is TRBJ2-3, the V gene TRBV7-6, with a weak D call TRBD2 (5 bases). The CDR3 sequence is 15 residues long. Trimming pared 5 bases from V and 1 base from J, leaving 13 bases between. Germline V gene sequence: CDR1 SGHVS, CDR2 FNYEAQ. The CDR3 spells CASSPRTDRTDTQYF. CDR3 bases: TGTGCCAGCAGCCCGCGGACTGACCGCACAGATACGCAGTATTTT. Variable domain in full (rest from reference TRBV7-6 and TRBJ2-3): GAGVSQSPRYKVTKRGQDVALRCDPISGHVSLYWYRQALGQGPEFLTYFNYEAQQDKSGLPNDRFSAERPEGSISTLTIQRTEQRDSAMYRCASSPRTDRTDTQYFGPGTRLTVL.